Described below is a single TCR beta chain sequence and its context. The source of the sample is a study of blood T cell repertoires in COVID-19. Overall study context: Samples came from the United States, Italy and Spain, spanning acute and convalescent COVID-19.

The table came from immunoSEQ multiplex PCR; TCRdb's copy has only in-frame clones and leaves some out. The sample yields about 140,000 clones, just over 85% seen once. CDR3 length: 19 residues. Germline CDR1 SGDLS, CDR2 YYNGEE. V was pared by 2 bases and J by 7 bases, with 20 bases of the junction left unmatched. Sequencing was performed on peripheral blood. The V and J genes are TRBV9 and TRBJ1-3; 8 bases map to TRBD1. This TCR was sampled from a woman aged 60 to 75 with acute or convalescent COVID-19. Here the CDR3 DNA reads TGTGCCAGCAGCGTGGAGAGAGACAGGGGTGTCCCTAATCGGAACACCATATATTTT. It translates to CASSVERDRGVPNRNTIYF.